This T cell receptor beta chain was identified during a study of cytomegalovirus exposure and HLA in healthy donors. PCR was performed using 60 Vbeta and 13 Jbeta primers. Profiling relied on immunoSEQ multiplex PCR, and the TCRdb table lists in-frame clones only, not all of them. The table records roughly 100,000 clones, over 60% of them present only once. CDR3 length: 14 residues. Germline loops: CDR1 MRHNA, CDR2 SNTAGT. V was cut by 4 bases and J by 0 bases, with 6 bases left in between. This sequence originates from a man aged 40-50 years in good health and CMV-seropositive. This chain links TRBV6-4 with TRBJ2-2; D unclear. Material: PBMCs. DNA for the CDR3: TGTGCCAGCAGTGTTGAGGCGAACACCGGGGAGCTGTTTTTT. This codes for CASSVEANTGELFF.